The 12 T cell receptor beta chains presented below share a single source sample, sequenced in a study of OX40 agonist ivuxolimab in advanced cancers. Produced via immunoSEQ multiplex PCR; TCRdb's table is partial and in-frame only. The data hold tens of thousands of clones, with about 81% observed a single time. Here the sequenced sample was CD4+ or CD8+ T cells sorted from blood, taken in a trial of the OX40 agonist ivuxolimab. The receptor source for this set is an adult with an advanced solid tumor such as melanoma, head and neck, liver or kidney cancer.

The chain employs TRBV10-3 and TRBJ1-1, with D uncertain. Germline-derived CDR1 and CDR2 are ENHRY and SYGVKD. V was clipped by 0 bases and J by 1 base, with 6 bases between them. The CDR3 is 14 amino acids. CDR3 region: CAISESNQNTEAFF. The CDR3 DNA follows: TGTGCCATCAGTGAGTCGAACCAGAACACTGAAGCTTTCTTT.

Remarks on this clone: The junction differs from germline at one of its ends, possibly a read error. V usage is TRBV7-8 and J usage is TRBJ1-2; no clear D gene. Germline V gene lookup returns CDR1 SGHVS and CDR2 FQNEAQ. There are 13 residues in the CDR3. The CDR3 DNA reads as TGTGCCAGCAGCTTAGTCGCCGGCGCGCATTCCCTCTTC. It specifies CASSLVAGAHSLF.

The chain couples TRBV4-1 to TRBJ2-1; tentatively, D is TRBD2 (5 bases). Germline values: CDR1 MGHRA, CDR2 YSYEKL. V lost 5 bases and J 7 bases, leaving 12 bases between the germline ends. CDR3 length: 13 residues. The CDR3 nucleotides read TGCGCCAGCAGCGTACGGACTGGGAATGAGCAGTTCTTC. As protein: CASSVRTGNEQFF.

The V gene is TRBV7-8, the J gene TRBJ2-5; tentative D call: TRBD1 (6 bases). The CDR3 spans 14 residues. V lost 2 bases and J 3 bases, leaving 10 bases between the germline ends. CDR1 is SGHVS and CDR2 is FQNEAQ in the germline V gene. CDR3 region: CASSLFGGKETQYF. The CDR3 DNA follows: TGTGCCAGCAGCTTATTTGGGGGCAAAGAGACCCAGTACTTC.

This clone was picked up a small number of times. V and J are TRBV6-1 and TRBJ2-7; TRBD1 aligns across 11 bases. Germline V lookup: CDR1 MNHNS, CDR2 SASEGT. The ends lost 6 bases at V and 6 bases at J; junction bases unmatched: 7. CDR3 length equals 14 residues. CDR3 amino acids: CASSQQGTGGEQYF. The DNA of the CDR3 is TGTGCCAGCAGCCAACAGGGGACAGGGGGCGAGCAGTACTTC.

This clone has a single count. CDR3 coding DNA: TGTGCCTGGAGTCCAGGGTTAACCGGGGCCAACGTCCTGACTTTC. As protein: CAWSPGLTGANVLTF. This chain joins TRBV30 and TRBJ2-6, with D perhaps matching TRBD1 (5 bases). CDR3 length: 15 amino acids. Germline lookup yields CDR1 GTSNPN and CDR2 SVGIG (reference sequence). Deletions cut 2 bases from V and 4 bases from J, with 12 bases between.

The chain employs TRBV5-8 and TRBJ1-1; no reliable D call. Germline CDR1 and CDR2: SGHTS and YDEGEE. This CDR3 comprises 13 residues. The V gene lost 1 base and the J gene lost 0 bases, with 4 bases spanning the gap. CDR3 DNA sequence: TGTGCCAGCAGCTTGTATGTGAACACTGAAGCTTTCTTT. This sequence encodes CASSLYVNTEAFF.

The chain links TRBV5-1 to TRBJ1-1; tentative D call: TRBD1 (6 bases). Trimming took off 0 bases at V and 2 bases at J, with 14 bases between the two ends. Germline values: CDR1 SGHRS, CDR2 YFSETQ. This CDR3 has 16 amino acids. The CDR3 spells CASSLARGGGNTEAFF. The CDR3 DNA follows: TGCGCCAGCAGCTTGGCTCGGGGGGGCGGAAACACTGAAGCTTTCTTT.

The J gene is TRBJ1-1, the V gene TRBV5-1, with D possibly matching TRBD1 (6 bases). Germline CDR1 and CDR2: SGHRS and YFSETQ. V lost 1 base and J 3 bases, leaving 13 bases between the germline ends. The CDR3 consists of 15 residues. Here the CDR3 reads CASSLRGGQDTEAFF. CDR3 coding DNA: TGCGCCAGCAGCTTGCGCGGGGGGCAGGACACTGAAGCTTTCTTT.

The chain employs TRBV29-1 and TRBJ1-1; perhaps TRBD1 as D (6 bases). Between the trimmed V and J ends, which lost 4 bases and 8 bases, there was a span of 14 bases. Germline V gene data show CDR1 as SQVTM and CDR2 as ANQGSEA. The CDR3 is made up of 12 amino acids. CDR3 residues: CSVGTAQGEAFF. DNA of the CDR3: TGCAGCGTTGGGACAGCGCAAGGAGAAGCTTTCTTT.

This clone was seen repeatedly, ten times or more. The rearrangement joins TRBV6-1 to TRBJ2-7, with a weak D call TRBD1 (6 bases). Trimming took 5 bases from V and 5 from J, leaving 13 bases between them. The CDR3 extends over 13 amino acids. Germline lookup yields CDR1 MNHNS and CDR2 SASEGT. CDR3 DNA sequence: TGTGCCAGCAGTTCAGGGGAATTTAACGAGCAGTACTTC. Amino acids: CASSSGEFNEQYF.

The count of this clone is one. V and J are TRBV2 and TRBJ1-1, with a possible D match to TRBD1 (6 bases). V was shortened by 8 bases and J by 11 bases, with 18 bases between the two germline ends. Germline V gene lookup returns CDR1 SNHLY and CDR2 FYNNEI. This CDR3 region has 12 residues. The CDR3 loop reads CASYLGGGAAFF. CDR3 coding DNA: TGTGCCAGCTATCTAGGGGGGGGAGCCGCTTTCTTT.